Given below is one TCR beta chain in context. This clonotype was seen a handful of times. The antigen it recognizes is unknown. Base qualities are not recorded, but no much larger clone differs from it by a single base. This entry comes from a study of T-cell reconstitution after alpha-beta-depleted transplantation in children (dated by TCRdb to the mid-2010s). With respect to the entire study: The study quantitatively tracked T-cell immune reconstitution after TCRalphabeta/CD19-depleted allogeneic hematopoietic cell transplantation in children using TCR repertoire profiling.

V is cut by 5 bases and J by 0 bases, and the space between the germline ends is 8 bases. The CDR3, from cysteine to phenylalanine, totals 14 residues. The kept DNA is CDR3 alone, 42 bases in frame from the first base. Receptor libraries were prepared by PCR. The sample was run on an Illumina HiSeq 2500. To normalize quantification of the TCRbeta repertoire, the TCR libraries were built with molecular barcoding that relied on unique molecular identifiers. Using fastp trimming at Q25 and MiXCR clonotype assembly, TCRdb reanalyzed the public sequencing data and kept in-frame beta chains. Records with the same CDR3 protein are collapsed into one entry carrying the most frequent genes and DNA. A total of around 380,000 distinct CDR3 sequences appear in this sample, approximately 11% of them only once. Roughly 5.1% of the sample comes from the top ten.

The sequence derives from a human donor who donated a stem cell graft to a child with acute myeloid leukemia. The rearranged segments are TRBV12-3 or TRBV12-4 and TRBJ1-5, and TRBD1 may be the D gene, going by 5 matching bases. The source was PBMCs from the stem cell graft donor, collected from the stem cell graft. CDR3 loop: CASSLGLSNQPQHF. The nucleotides are TGTGCCAGCAGTCTGGGGCTTAGCAATCAGCCCCAGCATTTT.